The clone carrying this T cell receptor beta chain came up a few times. V was clipped by 0 bases and J by 3 bases, with 11 bases between them. The CDR3 runs 16 residues. CDR1 and CDR2 (germline): SEHNR, FQNEAQ (reference sequence). The data belong to a study of cytotoxic CD8 clonotypes in ibrutinib-treated CLL. TCRdb keeps only in-frame clones here, not all; method: immunoSEQ multiplex PCR. The repertoire consists of roughly 63,000 clones, with 57% occurring once and the leading ten covering around 15%. This sequence joins TRBV7-9 and TRBJ2-2; D is perhaps TRBD2 (7 bases). The sequence derives from a human donor with chronic lymphocytic leukemia. Source: PBMCs, taken after 12 months of ibrutinib treatment. CDR3 nucleotides: TGTGCCAGCAGCTTAGCCGGGGGGCGTCACACCGGGGAGCTGTTTTTT. Translating gives CASSLAGGRHTGELFF. The complete variable domain, with remaining parts taken from reference TRBV7-9 and TRBJ2-2, reads DTGVSQNPRHKITKRGQNVTFRCDPISEHNRLYWYRQTLGQGPEFLTYFQNEAQLEKSRLLSDRFSAERPKGSFSTLEIQRTEQGDSAMYLCASSLAGGRHTGELFFGEGSRLTVL.